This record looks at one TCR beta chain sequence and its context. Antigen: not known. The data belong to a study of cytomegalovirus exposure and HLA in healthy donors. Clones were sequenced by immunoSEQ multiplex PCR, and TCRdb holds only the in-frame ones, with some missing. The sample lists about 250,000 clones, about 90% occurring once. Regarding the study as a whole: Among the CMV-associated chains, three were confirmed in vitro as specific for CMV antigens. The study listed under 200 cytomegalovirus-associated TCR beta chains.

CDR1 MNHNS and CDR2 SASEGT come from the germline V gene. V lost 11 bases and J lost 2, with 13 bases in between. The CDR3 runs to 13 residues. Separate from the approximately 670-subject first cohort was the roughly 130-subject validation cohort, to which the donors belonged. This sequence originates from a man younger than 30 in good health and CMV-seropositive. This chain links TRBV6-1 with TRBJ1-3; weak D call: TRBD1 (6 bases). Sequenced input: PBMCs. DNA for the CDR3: TGTGCCTGTGACCGGGGGCCTGGAAACACCATATATTTT. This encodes CACDRGPGNTIYF.